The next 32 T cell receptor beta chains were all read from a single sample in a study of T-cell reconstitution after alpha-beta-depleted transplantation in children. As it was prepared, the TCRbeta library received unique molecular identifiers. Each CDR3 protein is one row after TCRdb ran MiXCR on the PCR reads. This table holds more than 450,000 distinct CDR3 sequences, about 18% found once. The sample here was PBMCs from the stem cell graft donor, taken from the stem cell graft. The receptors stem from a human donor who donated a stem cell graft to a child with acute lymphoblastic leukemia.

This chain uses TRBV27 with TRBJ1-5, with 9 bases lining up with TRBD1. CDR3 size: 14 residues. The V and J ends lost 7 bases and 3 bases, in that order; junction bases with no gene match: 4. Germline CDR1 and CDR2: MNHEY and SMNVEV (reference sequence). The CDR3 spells CASKSQGANQPQHF. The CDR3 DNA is TGTGCCAGCAAATCACAGGGGGCCAATCAGCCCCAGCATTTT.

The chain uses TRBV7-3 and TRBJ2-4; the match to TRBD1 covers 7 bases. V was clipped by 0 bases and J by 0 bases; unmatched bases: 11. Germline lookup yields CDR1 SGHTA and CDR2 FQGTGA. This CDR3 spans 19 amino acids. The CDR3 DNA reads TGTGCCAGCAGCTTAACGGGGAGTCAGACAGGGTCAGCCAAAAACATTCAGTACTTC. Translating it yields CASSLTGSQTGSAKNIQYF.

The CDR3 DNA reads as TGTGCCAGCAGCTTAAGCCAGGACTATGGCTACACCTTC. Its protein product is CASSLSQDYGYTF. J is TRBJ1-2 and V is TRBV7-9; no reliable D call. CDR3 length: 13 residues. Trimming pared 2 bases from V and 3 bases from J, leaving 7 bases between. Germline CDR1 and CDR2: SEHNR and FQNEAQ (reference sequence).

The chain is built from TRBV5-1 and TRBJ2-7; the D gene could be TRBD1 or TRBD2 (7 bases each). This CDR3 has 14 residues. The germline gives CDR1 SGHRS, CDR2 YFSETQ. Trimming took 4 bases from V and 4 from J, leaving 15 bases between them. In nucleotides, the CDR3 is TGCGCCAGCAGCAAGCGGGACAGCGTTTACGAGCAGTACTTC. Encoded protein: CASSKRDSVYEQYF.

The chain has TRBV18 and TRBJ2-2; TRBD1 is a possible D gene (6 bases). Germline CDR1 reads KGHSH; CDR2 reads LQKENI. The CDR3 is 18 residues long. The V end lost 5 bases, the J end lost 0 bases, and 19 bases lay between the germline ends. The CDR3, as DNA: TGTGCCAGCTCAGAGGCCCGTTACAGGGCCGCGAACACCGGGGAGCTGTTTTTT. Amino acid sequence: CASSEARYRAANTGELFF.

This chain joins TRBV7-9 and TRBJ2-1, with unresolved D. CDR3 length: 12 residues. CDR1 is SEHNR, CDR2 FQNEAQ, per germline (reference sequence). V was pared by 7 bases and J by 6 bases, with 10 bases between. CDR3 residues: CASNQPVNEQFF. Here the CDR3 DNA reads TGTGCCAGCAACCAACCGGTCAATGAGCAGTTCTTC.

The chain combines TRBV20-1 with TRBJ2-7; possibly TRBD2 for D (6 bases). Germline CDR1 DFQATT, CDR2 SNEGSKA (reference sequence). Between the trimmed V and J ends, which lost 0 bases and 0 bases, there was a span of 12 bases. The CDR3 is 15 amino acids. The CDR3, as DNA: TGCAGTGCTAGAGACTCTAGCGCCAGCTCCTACGAGCAGTACTTC. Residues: CSARDSSASSYEQYF.

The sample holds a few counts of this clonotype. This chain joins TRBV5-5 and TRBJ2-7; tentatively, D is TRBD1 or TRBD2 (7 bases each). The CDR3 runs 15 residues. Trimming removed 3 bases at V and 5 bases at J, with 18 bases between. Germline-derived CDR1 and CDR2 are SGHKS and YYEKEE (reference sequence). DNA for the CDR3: TGTGCCAGCAGCTCCTTCCGCAGGGGGGGTAACGAGCAGTACTTC. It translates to CASSSFRRGGNEQYF.

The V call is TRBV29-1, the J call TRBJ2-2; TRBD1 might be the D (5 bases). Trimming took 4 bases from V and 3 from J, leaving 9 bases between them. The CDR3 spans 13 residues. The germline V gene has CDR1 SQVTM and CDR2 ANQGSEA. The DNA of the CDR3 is TGCAGCGTTGGGTCAGGGTACACCGGGGAGCTGTTTTTT. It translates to CSVGSGYTGELFF.

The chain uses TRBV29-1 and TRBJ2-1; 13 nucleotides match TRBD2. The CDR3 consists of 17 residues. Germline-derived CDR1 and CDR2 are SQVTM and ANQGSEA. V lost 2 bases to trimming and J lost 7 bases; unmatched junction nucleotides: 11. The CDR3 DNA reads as TGCAGCGTTGAATTGTTTAGTACGGGACTAGCGGGAAATGAGCAGTTCTTC. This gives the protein CSVELFSTGLAGNEQFF.

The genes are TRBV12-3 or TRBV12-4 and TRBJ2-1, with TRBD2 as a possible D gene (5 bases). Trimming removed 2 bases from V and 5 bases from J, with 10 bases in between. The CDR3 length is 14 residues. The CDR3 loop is CASSLIPSNNEQFF. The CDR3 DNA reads TGTGCCAGCAGTTTAATTCCTAGCAACAATGAGCAGTTCTTC.

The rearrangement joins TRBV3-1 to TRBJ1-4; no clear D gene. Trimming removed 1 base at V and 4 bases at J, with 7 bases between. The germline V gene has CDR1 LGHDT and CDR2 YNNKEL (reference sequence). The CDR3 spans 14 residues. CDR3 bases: TGTGCCAGCAGCCAAGTGGTCCGTAATGAAAAACTGTTTTTT. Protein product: CASSQVVRNEKLFF.

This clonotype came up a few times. In nucleotides, the CDR3 is TGCGCCAGCAGTGAGTTAACACTAGCGGATCTCCAAGAGACCCAGTACTTC. This sequence encodes CASSELTLADLQETQYF. The V call is TRBV10-2, the J call TRBJ2-5, with 8 bases matching TRBD2. V dropped 1 base and J dropped 1; count of bases not matched to a gene: 8. CDR1 and CDR2 from the germline V gene are WSHSY and SAAADI. The CDR3 sequence is 17 residues long.

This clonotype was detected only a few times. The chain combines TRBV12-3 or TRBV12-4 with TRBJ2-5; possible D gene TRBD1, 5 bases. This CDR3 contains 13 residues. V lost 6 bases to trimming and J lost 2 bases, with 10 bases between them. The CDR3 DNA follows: TGTGCCAGCAGCGAGACAGAGCAAGAGACCCAGTACTTC. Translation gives CASSETEQETQYF.

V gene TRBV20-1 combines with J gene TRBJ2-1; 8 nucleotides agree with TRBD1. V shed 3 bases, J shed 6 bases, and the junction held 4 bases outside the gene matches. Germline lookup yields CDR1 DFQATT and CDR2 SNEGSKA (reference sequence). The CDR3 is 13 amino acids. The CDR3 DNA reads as TGCAGTGCTAGGGGGACAGGCCTCAATGAGCAGTTCTTC. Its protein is CSARGTGLNEQFF.

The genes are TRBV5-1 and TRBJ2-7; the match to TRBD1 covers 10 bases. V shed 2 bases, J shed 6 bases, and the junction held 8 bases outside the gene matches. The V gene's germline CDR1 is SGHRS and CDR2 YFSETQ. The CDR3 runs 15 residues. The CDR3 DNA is TGCGCCAGCAGCTTTACCGGGACAGGGGTATCCGAGCAGTACTTC. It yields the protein CASSFTGTGVSEQYF. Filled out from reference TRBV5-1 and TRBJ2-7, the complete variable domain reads KAGVTQTPRYLIKTRGQQVTLSCSPISGHRSVSWYQQTPGQGLQFLFEYFSETQRNKGNFPGRFSGRQFSNSRSEMNVSTLELGDSALYLCASSFTGTGVSEQYFGPGTRLTVT.

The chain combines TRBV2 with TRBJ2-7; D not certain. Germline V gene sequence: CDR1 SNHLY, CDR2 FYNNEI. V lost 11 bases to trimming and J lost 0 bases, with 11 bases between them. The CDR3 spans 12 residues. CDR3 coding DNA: TGTGCCGCCGGACGCCTCTCCTACGAGCAGTACTTC. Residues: CAAGRLSYEQYF. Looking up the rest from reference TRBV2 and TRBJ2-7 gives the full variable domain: EPEVTQTPSHQVTQMGQEVILRCVPISNHLYFYWYRQILGQKVEFLVSFYNNEISEKSEIFDDQFSVERPDGSNFTLKIRSTKLEDSAMYFCAAGRLSYEQYFGPGTRLTVT.

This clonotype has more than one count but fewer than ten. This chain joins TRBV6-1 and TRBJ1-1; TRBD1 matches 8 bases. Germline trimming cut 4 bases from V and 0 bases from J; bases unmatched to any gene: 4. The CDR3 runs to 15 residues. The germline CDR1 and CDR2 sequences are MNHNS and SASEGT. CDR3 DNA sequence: TGTGCCAGCAGTGGTGGGACAGGACTGAACACTGAAGCTTTCTTT. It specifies CASSGGTGLNTEAFF.

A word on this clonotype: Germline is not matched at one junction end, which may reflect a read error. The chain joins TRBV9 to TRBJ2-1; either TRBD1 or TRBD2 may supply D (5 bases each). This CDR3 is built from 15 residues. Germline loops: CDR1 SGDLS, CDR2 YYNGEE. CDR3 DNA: TGTGCCAGCAGCGTAGGGGACCAGCCCCTAAATGAGCATTTCTTC. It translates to CASSVGDQPLNEHFF.

The CDR3 DNA is TGTGCCAGCAGCTTCTTACCGGGAGGAGGCTACGAGCAGTACTTC. Amino acid sequence: CASSFLPGGGYEQYF. The rearrangement uses TRBV7-2 and TRBJ2-7; 7 positions match TRBD2. This CDR3 spans 15 amino acids. The V segment lost 3 bases and the J segment 3 bases; nucleotides outside the gene matches: 8. The germline V gene has CDR1 SGHTA and CDR2 FQGNSA.

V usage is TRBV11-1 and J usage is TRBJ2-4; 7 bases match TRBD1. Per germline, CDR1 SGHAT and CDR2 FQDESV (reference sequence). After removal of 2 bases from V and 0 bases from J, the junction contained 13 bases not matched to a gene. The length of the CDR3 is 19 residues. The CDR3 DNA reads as TGTGCCAGCAGCTTAAGTGGCAGCCGAGGGGGCCTAGCCAAAAACATTCAGTACTTC. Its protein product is CASSLSGSRGGLAKNIQYF.

The CDR3 nucleotides are TGCGCCAGCAGCCAAGAGGTTGGTAGCGGGAGGGCGCACACCGGGGAGCTGTTTTTT. This codes for CASSQEVGSGRAHTGELFF. This rearrangement joins TRBV4-1 to TRBJ2-2; 11 nucleotides align to TRBD2. Germline V gene sequence: CDR1 MGHRA, CDR2 YSYEKL. This CDR3 is built from 19 residues. J was trimmed by 3 bases and V by 0 bases; bases with no gene match: 9.

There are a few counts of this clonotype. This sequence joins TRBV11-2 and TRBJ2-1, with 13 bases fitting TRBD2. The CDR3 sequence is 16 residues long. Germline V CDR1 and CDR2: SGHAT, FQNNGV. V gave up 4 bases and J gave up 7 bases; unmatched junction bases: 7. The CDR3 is CASSSWTSGSRNEQFF. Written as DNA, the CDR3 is TGTGCCAGCAGCTCGTGGACTAGCGGGAGTAGGAATGAGCAGTTCTTC.

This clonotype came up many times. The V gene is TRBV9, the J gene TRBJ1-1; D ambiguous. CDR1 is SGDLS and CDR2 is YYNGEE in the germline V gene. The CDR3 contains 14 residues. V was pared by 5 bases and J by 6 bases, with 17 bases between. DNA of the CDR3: TGTGCCAGCAGTGCTAACAGCGCGGACCCTGAAGCTTTCTTT. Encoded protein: CASSANSADPEAFF.

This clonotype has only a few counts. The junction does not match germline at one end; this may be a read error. As DNA, the CDR3 is TGTGCCAGCAGCGTAGCGGGAGGGTTCAATGAGCAGTTCTTC. Translating gives CASSVAGGFNEQFF. The chain uses TRBV11-1 and TRBJ2-1; 11 nucleotides agree with TRBD2. There are 14 residues in the CDR3. Looked up from germline, CDR1 is SGHAT and CDR2 is FQDESV (reference sequence). The variable domain in full, completed from reference TRBV11-1 and TRBJ2-1, reads EAEVAQSPRYKITEKSQAVAFWCDPISGHATLYWYRQILGQGPELLVQFQDESVVDDSQLPKDRFSAERLKGVDSTLKIQPAELGDSAMYLCASSVAGGFNEQFFGPGTRLTVL.

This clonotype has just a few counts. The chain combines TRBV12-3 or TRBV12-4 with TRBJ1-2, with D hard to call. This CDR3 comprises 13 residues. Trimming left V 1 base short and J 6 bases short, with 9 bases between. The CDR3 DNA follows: TGTGCCAGCAGTTTAGAAGAGTCAGATGGCTACACCTTC. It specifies CASSLEESDGYTF.

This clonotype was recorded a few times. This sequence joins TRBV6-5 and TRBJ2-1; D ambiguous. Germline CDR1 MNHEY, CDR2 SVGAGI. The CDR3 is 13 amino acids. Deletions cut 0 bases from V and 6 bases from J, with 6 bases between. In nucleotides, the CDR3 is TGTGCCAGCAGTTACTCCGGCTTCAATGAGCAGTTCTTC. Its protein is CASSYSGFNEQFF.

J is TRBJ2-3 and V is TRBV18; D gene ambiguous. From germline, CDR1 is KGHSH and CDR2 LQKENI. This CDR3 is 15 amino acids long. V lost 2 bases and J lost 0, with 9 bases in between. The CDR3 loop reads CASSPFSASTDTQYF. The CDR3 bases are TGTGCCAGCTCACCATTCAGTGCTAGCACAGATACGCAGTATTTT. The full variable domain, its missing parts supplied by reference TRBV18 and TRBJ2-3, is NAGVMQNPRHLVRRRGQEARLRCSPMKGHSHVYWYRQLPEEGLKFMVYLQKENIIDESGMPKERFSAEFPKEGPSILRIQQVVRGDSAAYFCASSPFSASTDTQYFGPGTRLTVL.

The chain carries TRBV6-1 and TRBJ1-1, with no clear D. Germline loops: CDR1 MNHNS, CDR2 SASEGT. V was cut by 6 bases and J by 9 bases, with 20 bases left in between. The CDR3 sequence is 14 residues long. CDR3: CASRLEITDSKAFF. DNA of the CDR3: TGTGCCAGCAGACTTGAGATCACCGACTCTAAAGCTTTCTTT.

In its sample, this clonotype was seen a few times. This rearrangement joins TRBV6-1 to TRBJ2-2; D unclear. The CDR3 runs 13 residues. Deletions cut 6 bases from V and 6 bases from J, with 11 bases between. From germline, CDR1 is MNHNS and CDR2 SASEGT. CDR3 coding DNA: TGTGCCAGCAGCCCAGGTTGGGCCGGGGAGCTGTTTTTT. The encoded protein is CASSPGWAGELFF.

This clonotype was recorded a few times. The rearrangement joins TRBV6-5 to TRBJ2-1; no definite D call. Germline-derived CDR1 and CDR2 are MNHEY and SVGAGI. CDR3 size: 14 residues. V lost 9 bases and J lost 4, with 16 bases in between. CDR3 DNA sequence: TGTGCCAGTCAAGGGTGGCGTACTTACAATGAGCAGTTCTTC. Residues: CASQGWRTYNEQFF.

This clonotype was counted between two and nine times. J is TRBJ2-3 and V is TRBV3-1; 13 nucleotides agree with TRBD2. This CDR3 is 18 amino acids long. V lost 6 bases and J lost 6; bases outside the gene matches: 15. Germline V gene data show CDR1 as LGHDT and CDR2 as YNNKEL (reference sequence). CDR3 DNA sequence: TGTGCCAGCAGAAGGGGCCGTGGACTAGCGGGAGAGGGCGATACGCAGTATTTT. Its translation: CASRRGRGLAGEGDTQYF.